The T cell receptor beta chain under discussion was sequenced for a study of beta chain features in type 1 diabetes. Isolated RNA was reverse transcribed in full, so expressed TCRB transcripts were sequenced. Only in-frame clones appear in the TCRdb table, and some are missing; sequencing was by immunoSEQ multiplex PCR. The sample consists of hundreds of thousands of clones, roughly 13% of them appearing once. Per the germline V gene, CDR1 is LGHNT and CDR2 is FRNRAP. The CDR3 sequence is 14 residues long. V lost 1 base, J lost 7 bases, and 10 bases lay in between. The clonotype originates from a man between 25 and 39 years old in good health. The chain joins TRBV12-5 to TRBJ1-4, with no clear D. Sequenced sample: naive CD4+ T cells from blood. The CDR3 reads CASGLESKSEKLFF. The CDR3 DNA is TGTGCTAGTGGTTTGGAGTCCAAGTCTGAAAAACTGTTTTTT.